Below are 26 T cell receptor beta chains sequenced from a single sample in a study of cytomegalovirus exposure and HLA in healthy donors. PCR amplification relied on 60 Vbeta primers (plus 13 Jbeta primers). Produced via immunoSEQ multiplex PCR; TCRdb's table is partial and in-frame only. The sample records 190,000 or so clones, 82% being singletons. Material for sequencing was PBMCs. These receptors were collected from a woman aged 45-60 years in good health and CMV-seropositive.

CDR3 bases: TGCACCAGCAGCCAAGGACTGACAGGGACAGACGAGCAGTACTTC. Amino acids: CTSSQGLTGTDEQYF. The rearrangement links TRBV1 to TRBJ2-7; TRBD1 reflects the table's D call only, with no check against the DNA. TRBV1 is a documented pseudogene. CDR3 length: 15 amino acids.

V gene TRBV2 combines with J gene TRBJ1-4; possible D gene TRBD1, 5 bases. Deletions cut 8 bases from V and 6 bases from J, with 16 bases between. Germline loops: CDR1 SNHLY, CDR2 FYNNEI. The length of the CDR3 is 14 residues. This CDR3 is CASLKEQGYEKLFF. CDR3 nucleotides: TGTGCCAGCCTGAAGGAGCAGGGCTATGAAAAACTGTTTTTT. The full variable domain, its missing parts supplied by reference TRBV2 and TRBJ1-4, is EPEVTQTPSHQVTQMGQEVILRCVPISNHLYFYWYRQILGQKVEFLVSFYNNEISEKSEIFDDQFSVERPDGSNFTLKIRSTKLEDSAMYFCASLKEQGYEKLFFGSGTQLSVL.

The CDR3 spells CASSPRAGAIDTQYF. CDR3 coding DNA: TGTGCCAGCAGCCCTCGAGCGGGAGCCATAGATACGCAGTATTTT. V usage is TRBV7-3 and J usage is TRBJ2-3; 8 bases are shared with TRBD2. The germline V gene encodes CDR1 SGHTA and CDR2 FQGTGA. V lost 5 bases, J lost 5 bases, and 9 bases stayed unmatched. There are 15 residues in the CDR3.

As to this clone: This sample includes further DNA sequences coding for the same CDR3. The chain is built from TRBV5-1 and TRBJ1-5; 9 bases are shared with TRBD1. The germline V gene encodes CDR1 SGHRS and CDR2 YFSETQ. J was trimmed by 0 bases and V by 0 bases; bases with no gene match: 1. The CDR3 runs 16 residues. The CDR3 sequence is CASSLEGQGSNQPQHF. As DNA, the CDR3 is TGCGCCAGCAGCTTGGAGGGACAGGGTAGCAATCAGCCCCAGCATTTT.

This chain connects TRBV7-2 to TRBJ1-1; 10 bases are a match to TRBD1. The CDR3 consists of 16 residues. Germline values: CDR1 SGHTA, CDR2 FQGNSA. J was trimmed by 0 bases and V by 1 base; bases with no gene match: 2. The CDR3 loop is CASSLGQGAMNTEAFF. CDR3 DNA sequence: TGTGCCAGCAGCTTAGGACAGGGGGCTATGAACACTGAAGCTTTCTTT.

This sequence joins TRBV5-8 and TRBJ1-5; 10 bases are shared with TRBD1. Germline V gives CDR1 SGHTS, CDR2 YDEGEE. V was clipped by 6 bases and J by 4 bases; unmatched bases: 7. The CDR3 has 15 amino acids. The CDR3 nucleotides read TGTGCCAGCAACAGACAGGGGGCGAGTAATCAGCCCCAGCATTTT. This encodes CASNRQGASNQPQHF. The whole variable domain, remainder taken from reference TRBV5-8 and TRBJ1-5, is EAGVTQSPTHLIKTRGQQATLRCSPISGHTSVYWYQQALGLGLQFLLWYDEGEERNRGNFPPRFSGRQFPNYSSELNVNALELEDSALYLCASNRQGASNQPQHFGDGTRLSIL.

A remark on this clone: The junction does not match germline at one end; this may be a read error. The chain is built from TRBV7-9 and TRBJ2-2; tentatively, D is TRBD1 (6 bases). The germline CDR1 and CDR2 sequences are SEHNR and FQNEAQ (reference sequence). CDR3 length equals 14 residues. DNA for the CDR3: TGTTCCAGCAGCTTCAGGGGAAACACCGGGGAGCTGTTTTTT. It codes for CSSSFRGNTGELFF. The whole variable domain, remainder taken from reference TRBV7-9 and TRBJ2-2, is DTGVSQNPRHKITKRGQNVTFRCDPISEHNRLYWYRQTLGQGPEFLTYFQNEAQLEKSRLLSDRFSAERPKGSFSTLEIQRTEQGDSAMYLCSSSFRGNTGELFFGEGSRLTVL.

The chain links TRBV10-3 to TRBJ2-1, with TRBD2 identical over 9 bases. J gave up 7 bases and V 0 bases, and 7 bases lay outside the gene matches. The germline CDR1 and CDR2 sequences are ENHRY and SYGVKD. The CDR3 is 16 residues long. CDR3 coding DNA: TGTGCCATCAGTGAGTCGCTTGGCGGGGGGGCAAATGAGCAGTTCTTC. It specifies CAISESLGGGANEQFF.

This clone was counted a single time. The gene calls are TRBV6-5 and TRBJ1-2; no reliable D call. V was clipped by 6 bases and J by 9 bases, with 11 bases between them. Germline CDR1 and CDR2: MNHEY and SVGAGI. The length of the CDR3 is 11 residues. CDR3 bases: TGTGCCAGCAGCGATTCGGGGTGCTACACCTTC. This codes for CASSDSGCYTF.

This sequence joins TRBV7-9 and TRBJ2-7; TRBD2 is a possible D gene (5 bases). In germline, CDR1 is SEHNR, CDR2 FQNEAQ (reference sequence). The V end lost 6 bases, the J end lost 3 bases, and 24 bases lay between the germline ends. This CDR3 has 17 residues. Here the CDR3 DNA reads TGTGCCAGCAGTTCGTCCGGGCTGGACGAGCGGCTCTACGAGCAGTACTTC. Translated: CASSSSGLDERLYEQYF.

This clone has a single count. The chain combines TRBV5-1 with TRBJ2-1; 14 nucleotides match TRBD2. The V segment lost 7 bases and the J segment 15 bases; nucleotides outside the gene matches: 12. Germline-derived CDR1 and CDR2 are SGHRS and YFSETQ. The CDR3 spans 14 residues. Here the CDR3 DNA reads TGCGCCAGCTTTCCCGGGACTAGCGGGGGCCTTCGGTTCTTC. Translated, it gives CASFPGTSGGLRFF. Looking up the rest from reference TRBV5-1 and TRBJ2-1 gives the full variable domain: KAGVTQTPRYLIKTRGQQVTLSCSPISGHRSVSWYQQTPGQGLQFLFEYFSETQRNKGNFPGRFSGRQFSNSRSEMNVSTLELGDSALYLCASFPGTSGGLRFFGPGTRLTVL.

This clone was seen a single time. The chain employs TRBV10-3 and TRBJ1-2, with D perhaps matching TRBD1 (5 bases). The CDR3 consists of 14 residues. The germline V gene encodes CDR1 ENHRY and CDR2 SYGVKD. The V end was cut by 4 bases, the J end by 1 base, with 10 bases between. The CDR3 sequence: CAISAAGNNYGYTF. The CDR3 DNA sequence: TGTGCCATCAGTGCGGCAGGGAATAACTATGGCTACACCTTC.

Concerning this clone itself: The same CDR3 also results from other DNA sequences found in this sample. The chain is built from TRBV18 and TRBJ1-4, with 7 bases lining up with TRBD1. With 6 bases clipped from V and 0 bases from J, the junction kept 4 bases outside the gene matches. CDR1 KGHSH and CDR2 LQKENI come from the germline V gene. The CDR3 contains 15 residues. The chain's CDR3 is CASSLGQTTNEKLFF. The DNA of the CDR3 is TGTGCCAGCTCTCTGGGACAGACAACTAATGAAAAACTGTTTTTT.

The chain couples TRBV28 to TRBJ2-1; tentatively, D is TRBD2 (7 bases). V gave up 5 bases and J gave up 3 bases, with 26 bases separating them. The CDR3 has 19 residues. Germline V gene data show CDR1 as MDHEN and CDR2 as SYDVKM. In DNA, the CDR3 is TGTGCCAGCAGTCCCCTCGGGAAGGGGGGAGGGCCGGGCTACAATGAGCAGTTCTTC. Translating it yields CASSPLGKGGGPGYNEQFF. Filled out from reference TRBV28 and TRBJ2-1, the complete variable domain reads DVKVTQSSRYLVKRTGEKVFLECVQDMDHENMFWYRQDPGLGLRLIYFSYDVKMKEKGDIPEGYSVSREKKERFSLILESASTNQTSMYLCASSPLGKGGGPGYNEQFFGPGTRLTVL.

This chain connects TRBV2 to TRBJ1-1; TRBD1 might be the D (6 bases). Trimming stripped 4 bases from V and 0 bases from J, with 9 bases between. CDR1 is SNHLY, CDR2 FYNNEI, per germline. The CDR3 has 14 amino acids. This CDR3 is CASSVGGVNTEAFF. CDR3 coding DNA: TGTGCCAGCAGTGTAGGGGGGGTGAACACTGAAGCTTTCTTT. Full variable domain (missing parts from reference TRBV2 and TRBJ1-1): EPEVTQTPSHQVTQMGQEVILRCVPISNHLYFYWYRQILGQKVEFLVSFYNNEISEKSEIFDDQFSVERPDGSNFTLKIRSTKLEDSAMYFCASSVGGVNTEAFFGQGTRLTVV.

The chain employs TRBV7-9 and TRBJ2-1; D uncertain. The V gene lost 1 base and the J gene lost 0 bases, with 13 bases spanning the gap. Per germline, CDR1 SEHNR and CDR2 FQNEAQ (reference sequence). The CDR3 sequence is 17 residues long. The CDR3 DNA is TGTGCCAGCAGCTTAGATCGTCACGAGAGCTCCTACAATGAGCAGTTCTTC. Protein: CASSLDRHESSYNEQFF.

The chain joins TRBV11-2 to TRBJ1-5; D call uncertain. Germline CDR1 reads SGHAT; CDR2 reads FQNNGV. V was trimmed by 2 bases and J by 7 bases, leaving 9 bases between them. This CDR3 region has 13 residues. CDR3 coding DNA: TGTGCCAGCAGCTTATTATCGGGACAGCCCCAGCATTTT. Translated: CASSLLSGQPQHF.

This chain uses TRBV10-3 with TRBJ2-7; D is perhaps TRBD2 (5 bases). This CDR3 region has 12 residues. V lost 2 bases and J lost 12, with 14 bases in between. Per germline, CDR1 ENHRY and CDR2 SYGVKD. The CDR3 protein is CAISEGWARGYF. In DNA form, the CDR3 reads TGTGCCATCAGTGAGGGGTGGGCCCGGGGGTACTTC.

This chain connects TRBV2 to TRBJ1-3; D possibly corresponds to TRBD1 (5 bases). Deletions cut 6 bases from V and 2 bases from J, with 8 bases between. Germline V gene lookup returns CDR1 SNHLY and CDR2 FYNNEI. The CDR3 is 13 residues long. DNA for the CDR3: TGTGCCAGCAGGAGCAGGGCTGGAAACACCATATATTTT. Translated: CASRSRAGNTIYF.

DNA for the CDR3: TGTGCCAGCAGCTTAGCCGGGACAGGAAACTATGGCTACACCTTC. This gives the protein CASSLAGTGNYGYTF. V usage is TRBV11-2 and J usage is TRBJ1-2; 8 bases match TRBD1. Germline V CDR1 and CDR2: SGHAT, FQNNGV. J gave up 2 bases and V 1 base, and 3 bases lay outside the gene matches. The CDR3 loop spans 15 amino acids.

The chain recombines TRBV25-1 with TRBJ2-3; 14 bases map to TRBD2. This CDR3 spans 16 amino acids. The J segment lost 4 bases and the V segment lost 9 bases, leaving 9 bases of the junction unmatched. Looked up from germline, CDR1 is MGHDK and CDR2 is SYGVNS. This CDR3 is CASLSGTSGSSDTQYF. CDR3 coding DNA: TGTGCCAGTCTCTCCGGGACTAGCGGGAGCTCAGATACGCAGTATTTT. The full variable domain, in which reference TRBV25-1 and TRBJ2-3 provide the parts outside the CDR3, is EADIYQTPRYLVIGTGKKITLECSQTMGHDKMYWYQQDPGMELHLIHYSYGVNSTEKGDLSSESTVSRIRTEHFPLTLESARPSHTSQYLCASLSGTSGSSDTQYFGPGTRLTVL.

This clone has only a few counts. The CDR3 DNA is TGCGCCAGCAGCCAAGATCGTGGGACTCCGCCGGCGGGGGAGCAGTTCTTC. Residues: CASSQDRGTPPAGEQFF. V and J are TRBV4-3 and TRBJ2-1; maybe TRBD2 (6 bases). Trimming removed 0 bases at V and 10 bases at J, with 22 bases between. The CDR3 length is 17 residues. The germline CDR1 and CDR2 sequences are LGHNA and YSLEER.

This clone was counted once. The V and J genes are TRBV10-3 and TRBJ2-5, with D possibly matching TRBD2 (6 bases). Trimming shortened V by 8 bases and J by 4 bases, and 11 bases separated the two germline ends. The germline CDR1 and CDR2 sequences are ENHRY and SYGVKD. The CDR3 has 12 residues. The CDR3 region has the DNA TGTGCCATCGCCCCGGGAGCAGAGACCCAGTACTTC. Amino acids: CAIAPGAETQYF.

The CDR3 protein is CARPKRDRTNYNSPLHF. DNA for the CDR3: TGCGCCAGACCCAAAAGGGACAGGACTAACTATAATTCACCCCTCCACTTT. The chain is built from TRBV5-1 and TRBJ1-6, with 8 bases matching TRBD1. Germline trimming cut 8 bases from V and 3 bases from J; bases unmatched to any gene: 13. CDR1 is SGHRS, CDR2 YFSETQ, per germline. CDR3 length equals 17 residues.

The J gene is TRBJ1-1, the V gene TRBV12-5; D gene unclear. The CDR3 has 14 residues. Trimming left V 6 bases short and J 0 bases short, with 11 bases between. Germline lookup yields CDR1 LGHNT and CDR2 FRNRAP. CDR3 in amino acids: CASGDGILNTEAFF. CDR3 nucleotide sequence: TGTGCTAGTGGGGACGGGATATTGAACACTGAAGCTTTCTTT.

This clone was counted once. V usage is TRBV10-3 and J usage is TRBJ1-2; a weak D match, TRBD1 (5 bases). V dropped 5 bases and J dropped 4 bases, with 17 bases sitting between them. Germline CDR1 ENHRY, CDR2 SYGVKD. The CDR3 is 15 amino acids. This chain's CDR3 is CAISHRPSQGYGYTF. CDR3 bases: TGTGCCATCAGTCACCGACCCTCTCAGGGCTATGGCTACACCTTC.